This TCR beta chain was identified in a study of T cells in Graves' hyperthyroidism and ophthalmopathy. Overall study results and limits: A model of 13 V-J features distinguished ophthalmopathy from stable hyperthyroidism.

Remarks on this clonotype: Its antigen is unidentified.

Enrolled ophthalmopathy patients presented with a Clinical Activity Score of at least 3, a NOSPECS grade of at least 4, and disease duration under 3 months. Together with thyroid ultrasound, orbital computed tomography, serum thyroxine and TRAb, clinical symptoms were used for diagnoses. RNA transcripts provided the source from which TCR beta CDR3 regions were amplified. The HTBI primer set served for first-round RT-PCR of the TCR CDR3. TCRdb re-analysed the multiplex PCR reads in MiXCR, keeping a single row per CDR3 protein. The data hold almost 250,000 distinct CDR3 sequences, with roughly 22% observed a single time. This CDR3 has 19 amino acids. Germline assignment: CDR1 LNHDA and CDR2 SQIVND (reference sequence). The V and J ends lost 5 bases and 2 bases, in that order; junction bases with no gene match: 15.

The origin of this receptor is a middle-aged woman with Graves' ophthalmopathy. This rearrangement joins TRBV19 to TRBJ1-5, with TRBD1 identical over 10 bases. Sample: blood. The CDR3 loop reads CASSLGRDRGGGGNQPQHF. CDR3 sequence (DNA): TGTGCCAGTAGTTTGGGGCGGGACAGGGGTGGCGGAGGCAATCAGCCCCAGCATTTT. Based on the CDR3 plus reference TRBV19 and TRBJ1-5, the full variable domain is DGGITQSPKYLFRKEGQNVTLSCEQNLNHDAMYWYRQDPGQGLRLIYYSQIVNDFQKGDIAEGYSVSREKKESFPLTVTSAQKNPTAFYLCASSLGRDRGGGGNQPQHFGDGTRLSIL.